This T cell receptor (beta chain) was identified during a study of cytomegalovirus exposure and HLA in healthy donors. Study conclusions and caveats: Association of fewer than 20,000 TCR beta sequences with HLA alleles was found at 0.05 false discovery rate in a later analysis.

From germline, CDR1 is SGHNT and CDR2 YYREEE (reference sequence). J was trimmed by 2 bases and V by 0 bases; bases with no gene match: 0. This CDR3 spans 15 amino acids. Both 60 Vbeta primers and 13 Jbeta primers went into the PCR. The repertoire was sequenced with immunoSEQ multiplex PCR; TCRdb's copy has only in-frame clones and lacks some. Here the sample spans 150,000 or so clones, more than 60% being singletons. As concerns this clone: Its target is unknown.

This receptor was identified in a man aged 35 to 55 in good health and CMV-seropositive. The rearrangement uses TRBV5-4 and TRBJ2-7, with TRBD2 matching 12 bases. Source material: PBMCs. The CDR3 protein is CASSLGTSGTYEQYF. In nucleotides, the CDR3 is TGTGCCAGCAGCTTGGGGACTAGCGGGACCTACGAGCAGTACTTC.